One T cell receptor beta chain is described in this entry. Antigen unknown. This specimen belongs to a study of response to subunit inactivated influenza vaccine. Findings of the study overall: A suggestion made by the authors is that each seasonal influenza vaccination recruits few new T cells.

TCRdb called the RT-PCR reads again in MiXCR, with one record for every CDR3 protein. The sample contains 550,000 to 800,000 distinct CDR3 sequences, approximately 13% of which appear only once. From germline, CDR1 is SGHTA and CDR2 FQGNSA. Trimming cost V 1 base and J 5 bases; bases outside gene matches: 7. The CDR3 has 15 amino acids. The receptor was derived from a man aged 45-60 years who received an inactivated influenza vaccine. The sample was PBMCs from blood, taken roughly 2 weeks before vaccination. The V gene is TRBV7-2, the J gene TRBJ2-5; 7 bases are a match to TRBD1. The CDR3 DNA reads as TGTGCCAGCAGCTTAGGACAGGGATACGGGGAGACCCAGTACTTC. Translated: CASSLGQGYGETQYF.